These 18 T cell receptor beta chains share one sample of origin, sequenced in a study of T-cell memory formation after mild COVID-19 (dated by TCRdb to about 2021). The library relied on 5' RACE. These reads were obtained on an Illumina NovaSeq 6000. TCRdb handled the public reads itself, with Q25 trimming in fastp and clone calling in MiXCR, and kept productive beta chains. Rows are unified per CDR3 protein, each entry keeping the most common DNA and genes. Across this sample there are tens of thousands of distinct CDR3 sequences, with around an eighth seen only once. Of the sample, about 29% is held by the ten largest clones. Input material: PBMCs or a T cell subset sorted from them (not recorded which). All receptors come from an adult woman who had mild COVID-19 (a few samples of this study predate the infection). The sample titles of this study are shuffled in the database, so cell type and time point are left out; the donor was told from shared clones.

This clonotype has only a few counts. CDR3 protein: CASSTSTGAGTDTQYF. The CDR3 bases are TGTGCCAGCAGCACGTCGACAGGGGCCGGCACAGATACGCAGTATTTT. The rearrangement uses TRBV9 and TRBJ2-3, with 8 bases lining up with TRBD1. Germline-derived CDR1 and CDR2 are SGDLS and YYNGEE. The CDR3 extends over 16 amino acids. After removal of 4 bases from V and 1 base from J, the junction contained 8 bases not matched to a gene.

This clonotype appeared many times. The V and J genes are TRBV5-1 and TRBJ2-5; either TRBD1 or TRBD2 may supply D (5 bases each). Germline CDR1 is SGHRS and CDR2 is YFSETQ. The CDR3 runs to 13 residues. V was cut by 4 bases and J by 5 bases, with 12 bases left in between. The DNA for the CDR3 is TGCGCCAGCAGCCCCTTTGGGGGTGAGACCCAGTACTTC. As protein: CASSPFGGETQYF.

The chain has TRBV6-2 or TRBV6-3 and TRBJ2-7, with D possibly being TRBD2 (5 bases). This CDR3 comprises 14 residues. Germline assignment: CDR1 MNHEY and CDR2 SVGEGT. Trimming removed 0 bases at V and 3 bases at J, with 9 bases between. The CDR3 DNA sequence: TGTGCCAGCAGTTACTCTAGCGACCACTACGAGCAGTACTTC. This encodes CASSYSSDHYEQYF.

The chain uses TRBV19 and TRBJ1-2; D gene unclear. V was clipped by 1 base and J by 4 bases, with 13 bases between them. Germline assignment: CDR1 LNHDA and CDR2 SQIVND (reference sequence). This CDR3 has 15 residues. CDR3 in DNA: TGTGCCAGTAGTATAGGCCCCTCGGCGATCTATGGCTACACCTTC. Translated: CASSIGPSAIYGYTF.

This clonotype was seen a few times. The chain carries TRBV4-1 and TRBJ2-3; D gene ambiguous. CDR1 MGHRA and CDR2 YSYEKL come from the germline V gene. This CDR3 is built from 14 residues. V was shortened by 4 bases and J by 1 base, with 9 bases between the two germline ends. The CDR3 bases are TGCGCCAGCAGCCCGTCGACCCGCACAGATACGCAGTATTTT. It codes for CASSPSTRTDTQYF.

This clonotype was counted between two and nine times. The genes are TRBV30 and TRBJ1-2, with no clear D. The germline V gene has CDR1 GTSNPN and CDR2 SVGIG (reference sequence). The CDR3 has 13 residues. Trimming took off 2 bases at V and 5 bases at J, with 12 bases between the two ends. This chain's CDR3 is CAWSPSPGYGYTF. The CDR3 nucleotides read TGTGCCTGGAGTCCCTCCCCGGGGTATGGCTACACCTTC.

This clonotype was recorded many times. CDR3 residues: CASSGGPLYNEQFF. DNA of the CDR3: TGTGCCAGCAGTGGAGGCCCATTATACAATGAGCAGTTCTTC. The chain links TRBV2 to TRBJ2-1, with no clear D. Germline V CDR1 and CDR2: SNHLY, FYNNEI. There are 14 residues in the CDR3. Trimming removed 4 bases from V and 4 bases from J, with 11 bases in between. Filled out from reference TRBV2 and TRBJ2-1, the complete variable domain reads EPEVTQTPSHQVTQMGQEVILRCVPISNHLYFYWYRQILGQKVEFLVSFYNNEISEKSEIFDDQFSVERPDGSNFTLKIRSTKLEDSAMYFCASSGGPLYNEQFFGPGTRLTVL.

The rearrangement links TRBV20-1 to TRBJ2-1; 9 positions agree with TRBD2. Unmatched junction bases numbered 10, after V lost 1 base and J lost 15 bases. The CDR3 has 13 amino acids. Germline V CDR1 and CDR2: DFQATT, SNEGSKA (reference sequence). The CDR3 sequence is CSARVAGGPTGFF. CDR3 sequence (DNA): TGCAGTGCTAGAGTTGCGGGAGGGCCGACGGGGTTCTTC.

V and J are TRBV5-6 and TRBJ2-1, with D uncertain. Germline V lookup: CDR1 SGHDT, CDR2 YYEEEE. Trimming shortened V by 3 bases and J by 3 bases, and 19 bases separated the two germline ends. The CDR3 contains 17 residues. For the CDR3, the DNA is TGTGCCAGCAGCTCCCTCAACCCAGCGACCGGCTACAATGAGCAGTTCTTC. It is translated as CASSSLNPATGYNEQFF. Complete variable domain (other parts from reference TRBV5-6 and TRBJ2-1): DAGVTQSPTHLIKTRGQQVTLRCSPKSGHDTVSWYQQALGQGPQFIFQYYEEEERQRGNFPDRFSGHQFPNYSSELNVNALLLGDSALYLCASSSLNPATGYNEQFFGPGTRLTVL.

Only a few counts were recorded for this clonotype. CDR3 sequence: CASSLAAERTEAFF. The CDR3 DNA is TGTGCCAGTAGTTTGGCAGCTGAGAGGACTGAAGCTTTCTTT. V gene TRBV19 combines with J gene TRBJ1-1; D not certain. CDR1 is LNHDA and CDR2 is SQIVND in the germline V gene (reference sequence). Trimming took off 5 bases at V and 5 bases at J, with 15 bases between the two ends. The CDR3 spans 14 residues.

The chain combines TRBV24-1 with TRBJ2-1; D assignment may be TRBD1 or TRBD2 (6 bases each). Germline CDR1 reads KGHDR; CDR2 reads SFDVKD. This CDR3 comprises 18 residues. Deletions cut 4 bases from V and 3 bases from J, with 21 bases between. CDR3 protein: CATSELPHAEGDYNEQFF. Written as DNA, the CDR3 is TGTGCCACCAGTGAGCTCCCGCATGCGGAGGGGGACTACAATGAGCAGTTCTTC.

This chain uses TRBV11-2 with TRBJ2-1; D perhaps matches TRBD1 (5 bases). Germline V CDR1 and CDR2: SGHAT, FQNNGV. The V end lost 6 bases, the J end lost 6 bases, and 6 bases lay between the germline ends. CDR3 size: 11 residues. The CDR3 coding sequence is TGTGCCAGCAGAGGGGTCAATGAGCAGTTCTTC. Translating it yields CASRGVNEQFF.

This clonotype was counted only a few times. The V and J genes are TRBV7-2 and TRBJ1-4; 9 nucleotides match TRBD1. CDR1 is SGHTA and CDR2 is FQGNSA in the germline V gene. The CDR3 spans 13 residues. With 10 bases clipped from V and 6 bases from J, the junction kept 6 bases outside the gene matches. The CDR3 DNA sequence: TGTGCCACCCTCCGGGACAGGGATGAAAAACTGTTTTTT. Its translation is CATLRDRDEKLFF.

The chain carries TRBV6-5 and TRBJ2-1; TRBD1 matches 8 bases. The germline CDR1 and CDR2 sequences are MNHEY and SVGAGI. The CDR3 extends over 12 amino acids. Trimming cost V 4 bases and J 9 bases; bases outside gene matches: 2. In nucleotides, the CDR3 is TGTGCCAGCAGTTTCGGACAGGGTGAGCAGTTCTTC. Its protein product is CASSFGQGEQFF.

This chain joins TRBV4-1 and TRBJ1-2; 7 bases are a match to TRBD1. Germline V gene data show CDR1 as MGHRA and CDR2 as YSYEKL. The V and J ends lost 4 bases and 5 bases, in that order; junction bases with no gene match: 13. The CDR3 totals 16 residues. The CDR3 spells CASSPRPTGSGYGYTF. The CDR3 nucleotides read TGCGCCAGCAGCCCCCGCCCGACAGGGTCGGGTTATGGCTACACCTTC.

This clonotype occurred a few times. The V call is TRBV27, the J call TRBJ2-6, with TRBD1 identical over 10 bases. The CDR3 is made up of 21 amino acids. After removal of 4 bases from V and 2 bases from J, the junction contained 17 bases not matched to a gene. Germline assignment: CDR1 MNHEY and CDR2 SMNVEV (reference sequence). The CDR3 bases are TGTGCCAGCAGTTCCCCTGTCGGGACAGGGGAACTTGGTGCTGGGGCCAACGTCCTGACTTTC. Translation: CASSSPVGTGELGAGANVLTF.

This clonotype was counted a few times. The CDR3 protein is CSARDQGGWGDYGYTF. The CDR3 nucleotides are TGCAGTGCTAGAGATCAGGGAGGTTGGGGCGACTATGGCTACACCTTC. This chain connects TRBV20-1 to TRBJ1-2; D is possibly TRBD1 (5 bases). CDR1 is DFQATT, CDR2 SNEGSKA, per germline (reference sequence). The CDR3 is 16 amino acids. V gave up 0 bases and J gave up 3 bases, with 17 bases separating them.

The rearrangement joins TRBV19 to TRBJ1-1; D is undetermined. Germline V gene data show CDR1 as LNHDA and CDR2 as SQIVND (reference sequence). Trimming pared 8 bases from V and 4 bases from J, leaving 8 bases between. CDR3 length: 11 residues. The CDR3 nucleotides read TGTGCCAGTCGATACGGCACTGAAGCTTTCTTT. This codes for CASRYGTEAFF.